Listed here are 11 T cell receptor beta chains from one sample, sequenced in a study of T cell responses to AZD1222 COVID-19 vaccine. Clones were read by immunoSEQ multiplex PCR, and TCRdb kept only the in-frame ones, dropping some. In the table there are about 100,000 clones, about 89% of which are singletons. The material was peripheral blood, obtained on day 0 of AZD1222 vaccination. The receptors shown here come from an adult in good health.

The CDR3 DNA is TGCGCCAGCAGCTTGGGGGGGACTAGCAACTTCAATGAGCAGTTCTTC. Protein sequence: CASSLGGTSNFNEQFF. The chain joins TRBV5-1 to TRBJ2-1; 9 bases are shared with TRBD2. Germline V CDR1 and CDR2: SGHRS, YFSETQ. The CDR3 totals 16 residues. After removal of 0 bases from V and 6 bases from J, the junction contained 7 bases not matched to a gene. Drawing the rest from reference TRBV5-1 and TRBJ2-1, the complete variable domain is KAGVTQTPRYLIKTRGQQVTLSCSPISGHRSVSWYQQTPGQGLQFLFEYFSETQRNKGNFPGRFSGRQFSNSRSEMNVSTLELGDSALYLCASSLGGTSNFNEQFFGPGTRLTVL.

The chain recombines TRBV5-4 with TRBJ1-1, with 7 bases fitting TRBD1. The CDR3 spans 14 residues. V shed 4 bases and J 4 bases; nucleotides not matched to a gene: 7. Germline V gene lookup returns CDR1 SGHNT and CDR2 YYREEE (reference sequence). This CDR3 is CASSKLTGVTEAFF. As DNA, the CDR3 is TGTGCCAGCAGCAAACTCACAGGGGTCACTGAAGCTTTCTTT.

The CDR3 is CASSLGGLAGNEQYF. CDR3 nucleotide sequence: TGTGCCAGCAGTTTAGGTGGACTAGCGGGAAACGAGCAGTACTTC. This sequence joins TRBV28 and TRBJ2-7, with TRBD2 matching 12 bases. Per the germline V gene, CDR1 is MDHEN and CDR2 is SYDVKM. This CDR3 has 15 residues. Unmatched junction bases numbered 4, after V lost 2 bases and J lost 5 bases. Combining the CDR3 with reference TRBV28 and TRBJ2-7 gives the whole variable domain DVKVTQSSRYLVKRTGEKVFLECVQDMDHENMFWYRQDPGLGLRLIYFSYDVKMKEKGDIPEGYSVSREKKERFSLILESASTNQTSMYLCASSLGGLAGNEQYFGPGTRLTVT.

CDR3 amino acids: CASSLGEGNIQYF. CDR3 DNA sequence: TGTGCCAGCAGCTTAGGAGAGGGAAACATTCAGTACTTC. The chain links TRBV11-1 to TRBJ2-4; possibly TRBD2 for D (5 bases). Trimming shortened V by 1 base and J by 6 bases, and 7 bases separated the two germline ends. The CDR3 has 13 residues. Germline V CDR1 and CDR2: SGHAT, FQDESV (reference sequence).

The sample holds one count of this clone. The chain links TRBV4-2 to TRBJ2-7, with D hard to call. CDR3 length: 13 residues. Trimming removed 0 bases from V and 6 bases from J, with 9 bases in between. Germline V gene lookup returns CDR1 LGHNA and CDR2 YNFKEQ. As DNA, the CDR3 is TGTGCCAGCAGCCAAGATGGGAAGTCCGAGCAGTACTTC. It codes for CASSQDGKSEQYF.

The chain combines TRBV21-1 with TRBJ2-4; the table's D call of TRBD2 was not tested on the DNA. TRBV21-1 is labeled a pseudogene. This CDR3 spans 13 amino acids. DNA of the CDR3: TGTGCCAGCTCCCTTTACGAGAAAAACATTCAGTACTTC. Amino acid sequence: CASSLYEKNIQYF.

The chain couples TRBV4-2 to TRBJ2-7; TRBD1 agrees at 7 bases. Germline values: CDR1 LGHNA, CDR2 YNFKEQ. CDR3 length: 15 residues. J was trimmed by 0 bases and V by 1 base; bases with no gene match: 3. The CDR3 sequence is CASSQGGQSSYEQYF. As DNA, the CDR3 is TGTGCCAGCAGCCAAGGGGGACAGAGCTCCTACGAGCAGTACTTC.

The rearrangement links TRBV9 to TRBJ2-3; 12 nucleotides agree with TRBD2. With V trimmed by 2 bases and J by 8 bases, 12 bases remained unmatched. The germline V gene has CDR1 SGDLS and CDR2 YYNGEE. The CDR3 spans 17 residues. The DNA of the CDR3 is TGTGCCAGCAGCGTCGCGACTAGCGGGGGCAAAGGCGGTACGCAGTATTTT. It is translated as CASSVATSGGKGGTQYF.

The chain recombines TRBV5-4 with TRBJ2-4; a possible D gene is TRBD1 (5 bases). Trimming shortened V by 4 bases and J by 8 bases, and 16 bases separated the two germline ends. The CDR3 consists of 14 residues. CDR1 SGHNT and CDR2 YYREEE come from the germline V gene (reference sequence). CDR3 DNA: TGTGCCAGCAGCGGTGGGGCAGGACGTGACATTCAGTACTTC. Protein product: CASSGGAGRDIQYF. Using reference TRBV5-4 and TRBJ2-4 for the parts outside the CDR3, the full variable domain is ETGVTQSPTHLIKTRGQQVTLRCSSQSGHNTVSWYQQALGQGPQFIFQYYREEENGRGNFPPRFSGLQFPNYSSELNVNALELDDSALYLCASSGGAGRDIQYFGAGTRLSVL.

The chain uses TRBV10-3 and TRBJ1-5; TRBD1 agrees at 9 bases. The germline V gene encodes CDR1 ENHRY and CDR2 SYGVKD. The CDR3 spans 16 residues. After removal of 4 bases from V and 6 bases from J, the junction contained 10 bases not matched to a gene. The CDR3 loop reads CAISGTGGFTAQPQHF. CDR3 DNA sequence: TGTGCCATCAGTGGCACAGGGGGCTTCACCGCTCAGCCCCAGCATTTT.

The V gene is TRBV15, the J gene TRBJ1-4, with 11 bases identical to TRBD1. J gave up 11 bases and V 3 bases, and 11 bases lay outside the gene matches. This CDR3 is built from 16 residues. Germline V gives CDR1 LNHNV, CDR2 YYDKDF (reference sequence). The CDR3 here is CATSSTLDRGLGKLFF. Written as DNA, the CDR3 is TGTGCCACCAGCAGTACATTGGACAGGGGGCTTGGTAAACTGTTTTTT.